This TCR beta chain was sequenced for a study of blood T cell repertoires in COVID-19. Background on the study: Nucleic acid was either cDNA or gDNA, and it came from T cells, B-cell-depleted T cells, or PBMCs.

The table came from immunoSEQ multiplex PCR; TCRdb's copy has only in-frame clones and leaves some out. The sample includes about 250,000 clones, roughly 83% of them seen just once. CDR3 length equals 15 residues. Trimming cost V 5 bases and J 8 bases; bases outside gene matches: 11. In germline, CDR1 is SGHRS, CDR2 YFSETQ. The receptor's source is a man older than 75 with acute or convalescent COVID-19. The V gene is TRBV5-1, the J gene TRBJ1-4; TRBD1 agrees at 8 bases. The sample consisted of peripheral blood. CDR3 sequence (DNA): TGCGCCAGCAGGGACAGGGAATTTGTGCGGGAAAAACTGTTTTTT. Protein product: CASRDREFVREKLFF. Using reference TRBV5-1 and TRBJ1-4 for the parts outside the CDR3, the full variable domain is KAGVTQTPRYLIKTRGQQVTLSCSPISGHRSVSWYQQTPGQGLQFLFEYFSETQRNKGNFPGRFSGRQFSNSRSEMNVSTLELGDSALYLCASRDREFVREKLFFGSGTQLSVL.